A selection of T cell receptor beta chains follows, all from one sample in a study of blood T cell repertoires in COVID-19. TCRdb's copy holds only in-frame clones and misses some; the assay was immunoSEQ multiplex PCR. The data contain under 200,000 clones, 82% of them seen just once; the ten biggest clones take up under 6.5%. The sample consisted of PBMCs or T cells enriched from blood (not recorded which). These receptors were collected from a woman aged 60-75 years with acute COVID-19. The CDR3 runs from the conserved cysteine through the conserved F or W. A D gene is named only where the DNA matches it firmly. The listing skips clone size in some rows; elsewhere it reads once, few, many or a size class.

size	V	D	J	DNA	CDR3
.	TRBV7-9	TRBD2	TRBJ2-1	TGTGCCAGCAGCCCAAAGCGGGGGACCTACAATGAGCAGTTCTTC	CASSPKRGTYNEQFF
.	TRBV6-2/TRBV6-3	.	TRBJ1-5	TGTGCCAGCAGTTACTCGAAAGGGCGGGGCAATCAGCCCCAGCATTTT	CASSYSKGRGNQPQHF
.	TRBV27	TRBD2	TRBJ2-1	TGTGCCAGCAGTTCCACCCCCGGGACTAACTACAATGAGCAGTTCTTC	CASSSTPGTNYNEQFF
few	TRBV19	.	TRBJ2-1	TGTGCCAGTAGTGATGGCGGGCCCTACAATGAGCAGTTCTTC	CASSDGGPYNEQFF
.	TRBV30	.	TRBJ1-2	TGTGCCTGGAGTCCCGACAGTAACTATGGCTACACCTTC	CAWSPDSNYGYTF
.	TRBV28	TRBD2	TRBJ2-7	TGTGCCAGCAGTTTCCTAGCGGGAGGGGGCTACGAGCAGTACTTC	CASSFLAGGGYEQYF
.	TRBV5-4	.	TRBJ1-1	TGTGCCAGCAGCATGTTCGGGGGGGAAGCTTTCTTT	CASSMFGGEAFF
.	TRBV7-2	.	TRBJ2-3	TGTGCCAGCAGCCCGCTTAGACTAGAAGGGGATACGCAGTATTTT	CASSPLRLEGDTQYF
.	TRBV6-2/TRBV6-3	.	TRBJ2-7	TGTGCCAGCAGTTTAGCCCTCTCCTACGAGCAGTACTTC	CASSLALSYEQYF
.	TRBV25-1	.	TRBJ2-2	TGTGCCAGCAATAGGGACACCAACACCGGGGAGCTGTTTTTT	CASNRDTNTGELFF
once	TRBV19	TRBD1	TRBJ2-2	TGTGCCAGTAGTAATGACAGGGCGACCGGGGAGCTGTTTTTT	CASSNDRATGELFF
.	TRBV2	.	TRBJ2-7	TGTGCCAGCAGTGACTTAGGGAGCTACGAGCAGTACTTC	CASSDLGSYEQYF
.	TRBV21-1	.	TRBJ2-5	TGTGCCAGCAGCAAAGATCGGGTAGCAGAGACCCAGTACTTC	CASSKDRVAETQYF
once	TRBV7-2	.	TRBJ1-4	TGTGCCAGCAGCCCTGGATGGGCAGGGTGGGAAAAACTGTTTTTT	CASSPGWAGWEKLFF
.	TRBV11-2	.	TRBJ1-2	TGTGCCAGCAGCTTCGGGCAGGGGACTGGCTACACCTTC	CASSFGQGTGYTF
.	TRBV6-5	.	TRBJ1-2	TGTGCCAGCAGTCGGGTCGGATCCTATGGCTACACCTTC	CASSRVGSYGYTF
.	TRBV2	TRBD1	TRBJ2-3	TGTGCCAGCAGTGAAGGGGGACAGGGCACAGATACGCAGTATTTT	CASSEGGQGTDTQYF
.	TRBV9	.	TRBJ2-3	TGTGCCAGCAGCCCCCGAACACGTAGCACAGATACGCAGTATTTT	CASSPRTRSTDTQYF
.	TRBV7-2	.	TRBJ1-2	TGTGCCAGCAGCCCGGGGGGGGCAGACCTCTATGGCTACACCTTC	CASSPGGADLYGYTF
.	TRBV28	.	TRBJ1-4	TGTGCCAGCAGTTTCGGGGGGACTAATGAAAAACTGTTTTTT	CASSFGGTNEKLFF
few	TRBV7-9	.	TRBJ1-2	TGTGCCAGCAGCCCTGGAGCAAACTATGGCTACACCTTC	CASSPGANYGYTF
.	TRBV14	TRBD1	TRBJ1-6	TGTGCCAGCAGTCCAGGCTGGACAGGAGATTCACCCCTCCACTTT	CASSPGWTGDSPLHF
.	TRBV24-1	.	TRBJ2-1	TGTGCCACCAGTGATTCGCGGGGGCCCTCCTACAATGAGCAGTTCTTC	CATSDSRGPSYNEQFF
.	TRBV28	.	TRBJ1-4	TGTGCCAGCAGTTTTGTGGGGGAGGAAAGCGAAAAACTGTTTTTT	CASSFVGEESEKLFF
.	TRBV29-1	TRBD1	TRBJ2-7	TGCAGCGTTGAAGAAGGGACAGGGTGGGTGCAGTACTTC	CSVEEGTGWVQYF
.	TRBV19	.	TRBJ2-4	TGTGCCAGTAGTATCGGACCTCAGGGCAAAAACATTCAGTACTTC	CASSIGPQGKNIQYF
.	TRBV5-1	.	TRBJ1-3	TGCGCCAGCAGCTTGACAGTTTCTGGAAACACCATATATTTT	CASSLTVSGNTIYF
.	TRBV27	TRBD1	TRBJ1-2	TGTGCCAGCAAGGACAGGGGGCTTCGTGGCTACACCTTC	CASKDRGLRGYTF
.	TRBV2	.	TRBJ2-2	TGTGCCAGCAGGGAACTTAGTATAAGAGACACCGGGGAGCTGTTTTTT	CASRELSIRDTGELFF
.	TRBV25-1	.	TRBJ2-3	TGTGCCAGCGGAGGGTTGGGAGCCGCGCAGTATTTT	CASGGLGAAQYF
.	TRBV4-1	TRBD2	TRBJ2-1	TGCGCCAGCAGCCCGGACCCCGGGACTAGCGGTTACAATGAGCAGTTCTTC	CASSPDPGTSGYNEQFF
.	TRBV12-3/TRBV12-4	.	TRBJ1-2	TGTGCCAGCAGCCCGGAGGGGACCTATGGCTACACCTTC	CASSPEGTYGYTF
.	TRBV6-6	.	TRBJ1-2	TGTGCCAGCAGTACGCCGAGGAACATGGACTATGGCTACACCTTC	CASSTPRNMDYGYTF
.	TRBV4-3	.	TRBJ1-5	TGCGCCAGCAGCCAAGAAGGCGGGATTCATCAGCCCCAGCATTTT	CASSQEGGIHQPQHF
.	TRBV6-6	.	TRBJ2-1	TGTGCCAGCATCAAACTTATTCCGTTCTTC	CASIKLIPFF
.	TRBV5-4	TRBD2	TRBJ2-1	TGTGCCAGCAGCTTGACGACTAGCGGGAGGGGGAATGAGCAGTTCTTC	CASSLTTSGRGNEQFF
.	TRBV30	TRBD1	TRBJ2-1	TGTGCCGGGACAGGGGGCAACTACAATGAGCAGTTCTTC	CAGTGGNYNEQFF
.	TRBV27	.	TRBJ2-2	TGTGCCAGCAGTTCCGGTAACACCGGGGAGCTGTTTTTT	CASSSGNTGELFF
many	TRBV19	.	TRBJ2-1	TGTGCCAGTAGTACCCAGGTGGGGGGTGAGCAGTTCTTC	CASSTQVGGEQFF
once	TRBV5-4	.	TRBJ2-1	TGTGCCAGCAGCTTCAGTGTGGGCGGGACTAATGAGCAGTTCTTC	CASSFSVGGTNEQFF
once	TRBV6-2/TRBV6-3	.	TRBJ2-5	TGTGCCAGCAGTTACCCCCCGACAGCCGTCCAAGAGACCCAGTACTTC	CASSYPPTAVQETQYF